This TCR beta chain was sequenced in a study of PD-L1 blockade in urothelial cancer. Spiking of synthetic TCR analog templates was performed in each PCR. Repertoires were generated with immunoSEQ multiplex PCR, while TCRdb's copy carries only in-frame clones and drops some. The profile shows approximately 52,000 clones, 65% to 90% of them singletons. Time point defined: pretreatment peripheral blood. This clone was observed a few times. Germline-derived CDR1 and CDR2 are GTSNPN and SVGIG (reference sequence). V dropped 0 bases and J dropped 3 bases, with 8 bases sitting between them. This CDR3 is built from 13 residues.

The V gene is TRBV30, the J gene TRBJ1-1; D unclear. This clonotype was obtained from an older man with urothelial cancer. Here the sequenced sample was PBMCs, taken around atezolizumab (anti-PD-L1) treatment. CDR3 nucleotide sequence: TGTGCCTGGAGTGTTAACACAGACACTGAAGCTTTCTTT. This encodes CAWSVNTDTEAFF.